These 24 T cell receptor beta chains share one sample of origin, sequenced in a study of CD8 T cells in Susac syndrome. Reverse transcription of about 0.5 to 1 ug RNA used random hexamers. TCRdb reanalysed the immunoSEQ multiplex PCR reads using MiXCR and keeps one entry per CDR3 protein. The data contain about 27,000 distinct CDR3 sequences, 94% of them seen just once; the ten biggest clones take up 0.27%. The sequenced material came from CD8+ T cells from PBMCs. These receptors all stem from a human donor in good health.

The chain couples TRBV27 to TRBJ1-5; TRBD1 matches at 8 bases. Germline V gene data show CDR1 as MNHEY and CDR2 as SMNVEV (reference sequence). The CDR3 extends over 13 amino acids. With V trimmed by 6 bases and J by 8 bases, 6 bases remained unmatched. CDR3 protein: CASSDRGGEPQHF. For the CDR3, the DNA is TGTGCCAGCAGCGACAGGGGCGGAGAGCCCCAGCATTTT.

The CDR3 region is CASSLEGRGTEAFF. CDR3 bases: TGTGCCAGCAGCTTAGAGGGCAGGGGCACTGAAGCTTTCTTT. The chain employs TRBV7-9 and TRBJ1-1, with D perhaps TRBD1 (6 bases). This CDR3 is built from 14 residues. From germline, CDR1 is SEHNR and CDR2 FQNEAQ (reference sequence). Trimming stripped 1 base from V and 4 bases from J, with 10 bases between. Full variable domain (remainder filled in from reference TRBV7-9 and TRBJ1-1): DTGVSQNPRHKITKRGQNVTFRCDPISEHNRLYWYRQTLGQGPEFLTYFQNEAQLEKSRLLSDRFSAERPKGSFSTLEIQRTEQGDSAMYLCASSLEGRGTEAFFGQGTRLTVV.

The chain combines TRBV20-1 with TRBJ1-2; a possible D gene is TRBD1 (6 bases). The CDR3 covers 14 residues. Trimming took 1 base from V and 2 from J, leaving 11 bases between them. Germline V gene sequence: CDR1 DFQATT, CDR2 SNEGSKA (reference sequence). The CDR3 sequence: CSARVKDRNYGYTF. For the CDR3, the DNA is TGCAGTGCTAGAGTTAAAGACAGGAACTATGGCTACACCTTC.

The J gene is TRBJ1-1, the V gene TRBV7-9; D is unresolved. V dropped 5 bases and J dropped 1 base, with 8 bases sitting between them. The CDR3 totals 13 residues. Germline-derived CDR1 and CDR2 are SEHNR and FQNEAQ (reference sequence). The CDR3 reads CASSPAGNTEAFF. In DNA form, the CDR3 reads TGTGCCAGCAGCCCCGCCGGGAACACTGAAGCTTTCTTT.

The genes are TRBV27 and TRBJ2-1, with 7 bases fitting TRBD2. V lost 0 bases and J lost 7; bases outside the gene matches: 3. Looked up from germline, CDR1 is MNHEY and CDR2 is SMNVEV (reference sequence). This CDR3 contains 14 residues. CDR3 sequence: CASSLSGGGNEQFF. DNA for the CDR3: TGTGCCAGCAGTTTATCGGGCGGGGGAAATGAGCAGTTCTTC.

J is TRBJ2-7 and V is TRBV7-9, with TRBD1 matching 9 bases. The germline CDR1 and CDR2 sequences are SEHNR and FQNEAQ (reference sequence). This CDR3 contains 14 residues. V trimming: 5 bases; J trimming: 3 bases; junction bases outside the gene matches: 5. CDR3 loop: CASSLRDRDYEQYF. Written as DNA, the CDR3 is TGTGCCAGCAGCCTCCGGGACAGGGACTACGAGCAGTACTTC.

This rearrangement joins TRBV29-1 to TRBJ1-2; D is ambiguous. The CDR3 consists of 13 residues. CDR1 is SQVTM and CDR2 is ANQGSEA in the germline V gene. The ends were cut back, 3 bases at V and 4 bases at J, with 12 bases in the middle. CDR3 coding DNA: TGCAGCGTTGATGGGCCGATCCCCTATGGCTACACCTTC. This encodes CSVDGPIPYGYTF.

The CDR3 loop is CASSPRLAGTDTQYF. The CDR3 bases are TGTGCCAGCAGCCCCCGACTAGCGGGCACAGATACGCAGTATTTT. The chain recombines TRBV7-6 with TRBJ2-3; 9 bases agree with TRBD2. The germline V gene encodes CDR1 SGHVS and CDR2 FNYEAQ. This CDR3 is 15 amino acids long. The V and J ends lost 5 bases and 1 base, in that order; junction bases with no gene match: 4.

The CDR3: CASKPGSLNYGYTF. The CDR3 DNA is TGTGCCAGCAAACCGGGCTCACTTAACTATGGCTACACCTTC. V is TRBV6-2 or TRBV6-3 and J is TRBJ1-2; the D is unclear. V lost 7 bases and J 1 base, leaving 13 bases between the germline ends. From germline, CDR1 is MNHEY and CDR2 SVGEGT. This CDR3 region has 14 residues.

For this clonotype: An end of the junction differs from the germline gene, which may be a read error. For the CDR3, the DNA is TGTGCCAGCAGATATGACAGGGAGAGTGGGTACCCCTTC. It translates to CASRYDRESGYPF. The J gene is TRBJ1-2, the V gene TRBV27; the match to TRBD1 covers 7 bases. The germline V gene has CDR1 MNHEY and CDR2 SMNVEV (reference sequence). The CDR3 runs 13 residues.

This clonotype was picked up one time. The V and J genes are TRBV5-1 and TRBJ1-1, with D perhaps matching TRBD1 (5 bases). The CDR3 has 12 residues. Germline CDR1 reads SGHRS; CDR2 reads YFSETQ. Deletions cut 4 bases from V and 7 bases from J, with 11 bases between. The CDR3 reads CASSPGTGEAFF. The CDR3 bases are TGCGCCAGCAGCCCCGGGACGGGTGAAGCTTTCTTT. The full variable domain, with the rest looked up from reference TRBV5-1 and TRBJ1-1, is KAGVTQTPRYLIKTRGQQVTLSCSPISGHRSVSWYQQTPGQGLQFLFEYFSETQRNKGNFPGRFSGRQFSNSRSEMNVSTLELGDSALYLCASSPGTGEAFFGQGTRLTVV.

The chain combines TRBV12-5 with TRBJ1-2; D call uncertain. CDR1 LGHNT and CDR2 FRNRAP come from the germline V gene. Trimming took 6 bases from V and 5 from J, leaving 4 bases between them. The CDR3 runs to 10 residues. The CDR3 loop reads CASGGYGYTF. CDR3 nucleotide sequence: TGTGCTAGTGGGGGTTATGGCTACACCTTC.

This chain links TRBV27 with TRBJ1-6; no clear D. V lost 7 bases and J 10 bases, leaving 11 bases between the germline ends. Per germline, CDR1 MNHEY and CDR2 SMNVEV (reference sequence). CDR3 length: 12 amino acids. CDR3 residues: CASTDHRSPLHF. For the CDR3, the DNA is TGTGCCAGCACCGACCATAGATCACCCCTCCACTTT.

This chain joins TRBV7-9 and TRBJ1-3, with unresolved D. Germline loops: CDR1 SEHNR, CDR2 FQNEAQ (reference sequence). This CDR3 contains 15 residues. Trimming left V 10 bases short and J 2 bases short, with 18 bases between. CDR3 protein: CATDTPGSAGNTIYF. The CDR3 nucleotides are TGTGCCACCGATACCCCGGGTAGTGCTGGAAACACCATATATTTT.

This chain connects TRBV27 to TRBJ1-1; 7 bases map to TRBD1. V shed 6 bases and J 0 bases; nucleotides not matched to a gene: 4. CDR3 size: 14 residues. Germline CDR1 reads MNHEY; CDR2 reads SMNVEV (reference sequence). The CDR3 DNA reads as TGTGCCAGCAGGACAGGGCTTATGAACACTGAAGCTTTCTTT. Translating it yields CASRTGLMNTEAFF.

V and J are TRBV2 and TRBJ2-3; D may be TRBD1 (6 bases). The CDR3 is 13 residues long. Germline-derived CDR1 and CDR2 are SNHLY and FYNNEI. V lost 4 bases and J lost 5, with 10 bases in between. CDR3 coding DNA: TGTGCCAGCAGTGTCGAACAGGGAGATACGCAGTATTTT. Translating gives CASSVEQGDTQYF.

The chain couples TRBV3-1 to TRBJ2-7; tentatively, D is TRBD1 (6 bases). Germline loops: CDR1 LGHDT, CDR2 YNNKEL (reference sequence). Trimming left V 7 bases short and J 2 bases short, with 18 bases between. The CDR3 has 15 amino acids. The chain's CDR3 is CASNSKGVGTYEQYF. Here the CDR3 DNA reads TGTGCCAGCAACTCGAAGGGGGTCGGAACCTACGAGCAGTACTTC.

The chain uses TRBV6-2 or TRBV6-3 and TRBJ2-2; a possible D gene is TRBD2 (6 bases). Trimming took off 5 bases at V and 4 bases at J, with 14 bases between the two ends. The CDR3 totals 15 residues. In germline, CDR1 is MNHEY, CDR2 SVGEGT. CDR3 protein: CASSHGGEGTGELFF. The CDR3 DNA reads TGTGCCAGCAGTCACGGGGGAGAAGGCACCGGGGAGCTGTTTTTT.

CDR3 DNA: TGTGCCAGGGGGGTTGGGGAGCAGTACTTC. The encoded protein is CARGVGEQYF. The chain carries TRBV2 and TRBJ2-7, with D tentatively TRBD1 or TRBD2 (5 bases each). Germline-derived CDR1 and CDR2 are SNHLY and FYNNEI. V lost 9 bases to trimming and J lost 7 bases, with 10 bases between them. The CDR3 has 10 amino acids. Combining the CDR3 with reference TRBV2 and TRBJ2-7 gives the whole variable domain EPEVTQTPSHQVTQMGQEVILRCVPISNHLYFYWYRQILGQKVEFLVSFYNNEISEKSEIFDDQFSVERPDGSNFTLKIRSTKLEDSAMYFCARGVGEQYFGPGTRLTVT.

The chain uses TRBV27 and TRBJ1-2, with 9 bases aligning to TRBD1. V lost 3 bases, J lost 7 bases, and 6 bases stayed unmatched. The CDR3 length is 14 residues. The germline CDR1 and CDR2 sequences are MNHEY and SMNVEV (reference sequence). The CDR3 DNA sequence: TGTGCCAGCAGTTTTACAGGGGGCGGTCTTGGCTACACCTTC. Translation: CASSFTGGGLGYTF.

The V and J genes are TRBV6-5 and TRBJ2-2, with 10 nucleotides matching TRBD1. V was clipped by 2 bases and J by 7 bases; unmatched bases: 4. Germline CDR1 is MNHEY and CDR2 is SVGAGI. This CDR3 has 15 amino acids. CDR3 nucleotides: TGTGCCAGCAGTTACGGACAGGGGGGAGGCGGGGAGCTGTTTTTT. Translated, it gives CASSYGQGGGGELFF.

CDR3: CASSLGTSRDTQYF. The CDR3 nucleotides are TGTGCCAGCAGCCTCGGGACTAGCCGGGATACGCAGTATTTT. This rearrangement joins TRBV6-5 to TRBJ2-3, with 9 bases identical to TRBD2. J was trimmed by 6 bases and V by 6 bases; bases with no gene match: 7. The CDR3 runs 14 residues. The germline V gene has CDR1 MNHEY and CDR2 SVGAGI.

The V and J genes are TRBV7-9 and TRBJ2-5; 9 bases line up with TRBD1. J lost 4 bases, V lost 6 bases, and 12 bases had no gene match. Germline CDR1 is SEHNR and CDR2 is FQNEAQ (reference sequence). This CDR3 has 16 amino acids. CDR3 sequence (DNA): TGTGCCAGCAGGTTCATTGACAGGGGGATCGGAGAGACCCAGTACTTC. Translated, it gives CASRFIDRGIGETQYF.

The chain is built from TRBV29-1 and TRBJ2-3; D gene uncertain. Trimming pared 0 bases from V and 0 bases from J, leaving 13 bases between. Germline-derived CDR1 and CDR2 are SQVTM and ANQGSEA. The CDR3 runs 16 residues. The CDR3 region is CSVEDPTVLSTDTQYF. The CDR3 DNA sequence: TGCAGCGTTGAAGATCCAACAGTACTTAGCACAGATACGCAGTATTTT.